This TCR beta chain originates from a study of Ad26.COV2.S vaccination and SARS-CoV-2 variants. Overall study context: It was the COV1001 Ad26.COV2.S trial arm that included the donor. Intramuscularly, Ad26.COV2.S was given either once or twice, 56 days apart. General study findings and limits: Vaccinees reportedly had broad spike-specific CD8+ and CD4+ T cell responses.

The treatment was: some 20 received Ad26.COV2.S at low or high dose, single or two shots; roughly 5 received placebo; per-sample allocation not given. Collection of the samples took place on day 63 after the first injection of vaccine or placebo. Recruitment in Boston yielded a donor of adult age, 18-55 years. Profiled with immunoSEQ multiplex PCR; TCRdb holds only in-frame clones, not every one. The sample includes around 400,000 clones, 70% to 90% of them seen just once. Germline V lookup: CDR1 SQVTM, CDR2 ANQGSEA. V trimming: 6 bases; J trimming: 7 bases; junction bases outside the gene matches: 14. This CDR3 has 14 residues. This clone has just a few counts. What it binds is unknown.

V gene TRBV29-1 combines with J gene TRBJ1-2; TRBD1 agrees at 7 bases. The receptor was derived from a person between 18 and 60 years old who received the Ad26.COV2.S COVID-19 vaccine or a placebo. The specimen comprised peripheral blood, sampled in a trial of Ad26.COV2.S vaccine versus placebo. The CDR3 protein is CSVEPQGPGSGYTF. In nucleotides, the CDR3 is TGCAGCGTCGAACCACAGGGGCCGGGGTCTGGCTACACCTTC.